This T cell receptor beta chain was found in a study of blood T cell repertoires in COVID-19. Overall study context: Spain, Italy and the United States supplied samples that represented acute and convalescent COVID-19.

Participant ages covered roughly 18 to 89 years across about two dozen US areas. The study assigned cohorts using participant-reported clinical history. In the authors' workflow: Reference gene primer amplification gave estimated nucleated cell counts. Generated by immunoSEQ multiplex PCR, the TCRdb table keeps only in-frame clones and is missing some. D and trimming come from the DNA, and the V and J calls and clone size come from that table. The sample consists of 250,000 to 300,000 clones, around 90% of them appearing once. CDR3 length: 16 residues. CDR1 is SGHVS and CDR2 is FNYEAQ in the germline V gene. The trim removed 5 bases at V and 1 base at J, leaving 8 bases unmatched.

The sequencing sample was made of PBMCs or T cells enriched from blood (not recorded which). The receptor was isolated from a woman between 40 and 55 years old with acute COVID-19. The genes are TRBV7-6 and TRBJ1-5; 7 positions agree with TRBD1. CDR3 coding DNA: TGTGCCAGCAGCATCTCGACAGGGTACAGCAATCAGCCCCAGCATTTT. Protein: CASSISTGYSNQPQHF.